This T cell receptor (beta chain) comes out of a study of shared clonotypes between healthy human individuals. In the study overall: Participating donors consisted of two women and a few men aged 18 to 49.

Template for every sorted-subset replicate PCR totaled about 200 ng DNA, around 32,000 T cell genomes. Data came from immunoSEQ multiplex PCR; TCRdb stores just in-frame clones and leaves some out. The data contain 1.6 million or so clones, around 97% of them singletons. The study drew its donors from healthy HIV-negative adults without recent acute infections or vaccinations. Researchers partitioned CD4+ cells into CD45RA+ naive and CD45RA-negative memory subsets. The V gene end was trimmed by 4 bases and the J gene end by 9 bases; junction bases not matched to a gene: 10. Germline loops: CDR1 MNHEY, CDR2 SVGAGI. The CDR3 totals 15 residues.

The sequenced sample consisted of naive CD4+ T cells sorted from blood. Subset indicated: CD45RA+ positively selected. The TCR comes from a man younger than 40 in good health. The chain couples TRBV6-5 to TRBJ2-3, with 10 positions matching TRBD2. Here the CDR3 reads CASSWTSGTQWTQYF. The CDR3 coding sequence is TGTGCCAGCAGTTGGACTAGCGGAACCCAATGGACGCAGTATTTT.